This T cell receptor beta chain was captured in a study of T cell changes during pregnancy in multiple sclerosis. Between the trimmed V and J ends, which lost 2 bases and 3 bases, there was a span of 16 bases. The germline gives CDR1 SGHAT, CDR2 FQNNGV. The CDR3 sequence is 16 residues long. TCRdb's copy holds only in-frame clones and misses some; the assay was immunoSEQ multiplex PCR. This sample has approximately 40,000 clones, with 88% found just once. V usage is TRBV11-2 and J usage is TRBJ1-1, with TRBD1 as a possible D gene (6 bases). The receptor's source is a female donor with multiple sclerosis, enrolled in a pregnancy study. The sequenced sample was CD4+ T cells from peripheral blood mononuclear cells, obtained in the first trimester of pregnancy. Written as DNA, the CDR3 is TGTGCCAGCAGCTTAAACAGGGTTGCTTATGACACTGAAGCTTTCTTT. Translation gives CASSLNRVAYDTEAFF. Variable domain in full (rest from reference TRBV11-2 and TRBJ1-1): EAGVAQSPRYKIIEKRQSVAFWCNPISGHATLYWYQQILGQGPKLLIQFQNNGVVDDSQLPKDRFSAERLKGVDSTLKIQPAKLEDSAVYLCASSLNRVAYDTEAFFGQGTRLTVV.